This T cell receptor (beta chain) was identified during a study of cytomegalovirus exposure and HLA in healthy donors. General study results and limits: Later examination showed HLA-associated TCR beta chains had greater clonal expansion than equally common others. Later analysis suggested links between common viral pathogens and several top significant clusters. Data from an earlier analysis indicated that most TCR beta V segments were productive either about 90% or about 30% of the time.

Use of 60 Vbeta and 13 Jbeta primers characterized the PCR. Profiling relied on immunoSEQ multiplex PCR, and the TCRdb table lists in-frame clones only, not all of them. Here the sample spans approximately 190,000 clones, more than 9.5% being singletons. At the time of sampling, donors were nominally healthy, though unrecorded immune exposures were likely. Concerning this clone: The antigen is not known. The junction departs from the called germline gene at one end, perhaps through a read error.

Material for sequencing was PBMCs. The sequence was obtained from a man in his fifties or sixties in good health and CMV-seropositive.

The CDR3 DNA sequence: TGTGCTAGCACCGGACTAGAGGGAACCGGGGAGCTGTTTTTT. This codes for CASTGLEGTGELFF. This chain links TRBV7-7 with TRBJ2-2; TRBD2 agrees at 7 bases. This CDR3 region has 14 residues. The V gene's germline CDR1 is SSHAT and CDR2 FNYEAQ (reference sequence).